The 22 T cell receptor beta chains below were found in one sample sequenced in a study of cytomegalovirus exposure and HLA in healthy donors. 13 Jbeta primers and 60 Vbeta primers were used for the PCR. Only in-frame clones appear in the TCRdb table, and some are missing; sequencing was by immunoSEQ multiplex PCR. The sample totals approximately 150,000 clones. The material sequenced was PBMCs. These receptors were obtained from a woman between 45 and 65 years old in good health and CMV-seronegative.

V and J are TRBV9 and TRBJ2-5; perhaps TRBD2 as D (6 bases). V was cut by 2 bases and J by 5 bases, with 10 bases left in between. The CDR3 sequence is 13 residues long. CDR1 SGDLS and CDR2 YYNGEE come from the germline V gene. This chain's CDR3 is CASSVGGVETQYF. The CDR3 DNA reads TGTGCCAGCAGCGTCGGGGGAGTGGAGACCCAGTACTTC. The full variable domain, its missing parts supplied by reference TRBV9 and TRBJ2-5, is DSGVTQTPKHLITATGQRVTLRCSPRSGDLSVYWYQQSLDQGLQFLIQYYNGEERAKGNILERFSAQQFPDLHSELNLSSLELGDSALYFCASSVGGVETQYFGPGTRLLVL.

J is TRBJ2-2 and V is TRBV13, with D uncertain. The V end was cut by 4 bases, the J end by 1 base, with 7 bases between. The germline V gene encodes CDR1 PRHDT and CDR2 FYEKMQ (reference sequence). CDR3 length: 14 residues. This CDR3 reads CASSSLLNTGELFF. DNA of the CDR3: TGTGCCAGCAGCTCCCTCCTGAACACCGGGGAGCTGTTTTTT.

This chain joins TRBV5-8 and TRBJ1-6, with 8 bases that match TRBD1. The V segment lost 1 base and the J segment 9 bases; nucleotides outside the gene matches: 15. The CDR3 length is 18 residues. Looked up from germline, CDR1 is SGHTS and CDR2 is YDEGEE. For the CDR3, the DNA is TGTGCCAGCAGCTTGTCCCCGGAGAGAGCAGGGGGCTTTTCACCCCTCCACTTT. It translates to CASSLSPERAGGFSPLHF.

The gene calls are TRBV28 and TRBJ1-2; D remains ambiguous. Germline CDR1 reads MDHEN; CDR2 reads SYDVKM. V lost 6 bases and J lost 2, with 16 bases in between. This CDR3 spans 15 amino acids. The CDR3, as DNA: TGTGCCAGCAGCCCTAGTGGGGAGGGAAACTATGGCTACACCTTC. This sequence encodes CASSPSGEGNYGYTF.

The chain joins TRBV9 to TRBJ1-2; 7 bases map to TRBD1. V lost 3 bases, J lost 0 bases, and 14 bases stayed unmatched. The CDR3 sequence is 18 residues long. Germline CDR1 SGDLS, CDR2 YYNGEE. Written as DNA, the CDR3 is TGTGCCAGCAGCGCTGCTCGACAGGGCCTAGGGGCTAACTATGGCTACACCTTC. It codes for CASSAARQGLGANYGYTF.

This chain links TRBV30 with TRBJ2-5; 10 bases fit TRBD2. The junction had 14 bases not matched to a gene; V was cut back by 2 bases and J by 5 bases. The CDR3 contains 17 residues. The germline CDR1 and CDR2 sequences are GTSNPN and SVGIG (reference sequence). In nucleotides, the CDR3 is TGTGCCTGGAGTCGGGGCGGGCCTAGCGGGGGACGGGAGACCCAGTACTTC. It yields the protein CAWSRGGPSGGRETQYF.

The rearrangement links TRBV18 to TRBJ2-5; weak D call: TRBD2 (7 bases). V lost 3 bases to trimming and J lost 5 bases, with 13 bases between them. Germline CDR1 and CDR2: KGHSH and LQKENI. The CDR3 consists of 14 residues. CDR3 in DNA: TGTGCCAGCTCACCGTCGGGGGGCCGCGAGACCCAGTACTTC. Protein product: CASSPSGGRETQYF.

This chain joins TRBV7-3 and TRBJ2-5; 8 nucleotides agree with TRBD2. V shed 5 bases and J 1 base; nucleotides not matched to a gene: 3. Germline CDR1 SGHTA, CDR2 FQGTGA. The length of the CDR3 is 14 residues. CDR3 nucleotide sequence: TGTGCCAGCAGCCCCGGGGGGGCCCAAGAGACCCAGTACTTC. The encoded protein is CASSPGGAQETQYF.

V is TRBV14 and J is TRBJ2-5; D is possibly TRBD1 (5 bases). This CDR3 contains 14 residues. V gave up 8 bases and J gave up 4 bases, with 17 bases separating them. Germline lookup yields CDR1 SGHDN and CDR2 FVKESK. The chain's CDR3 is CASALLGRGETQYF. The CDR3 DNA reads as TGTGCCAGCGCCCTCTTGGGGCGCGGAGAGACCCAGTACTTC.

V is TRBV10-3 and J is TRBJ2-7; 9 bases map to TRBD2. This CDR3 spans 14 amino acids. Germline CDR1 reads ENHRY; CDR2 reads SYGVKD. Unmatched junction bases numbered 9, after V lost 8 bases and J lost 4 bases. The CDR3 region has the DNA TGTGCCATCGGCGGGGGGGATTTACTGTACGAGCAGTACTTC. Amino acid sequence: CAIGGGDLLYEQYF.

CDR3 sequence reads: CASSLVLGSGEETQYF. The CDR3, as DNA: TGTGCCAGCAGCTTAGTTCTAGGGTCGGGGGAAGAGACCCAGTACTTC. This chain uses TRBV7-2 with TRBJ2-5, with D tentatively TRBD2 (6 bases). Germline values: CDR1 SGHTA, CDR2 FQGNSA. The CDR3 contains 16 residues. V shed 1 base and J shed 3 bases, with 15 bases lying between them.

The V and J genes are TRBV6-1 and TRBJ1-1; 8 positions agree with TRBD1. With V trimmed by 6 bases and J by 2 bases, 5 bases remained unmatched. This CDR3 region has 14 residues. The germline V gene has CDR1 MNHNS and CDR2 SASEGT. CDR3: CASSLTGANTEAFF. CDR3 coding DNA: TGTGCCAGCAGCCTGACAGGGGCAAACACTGAAGCTTTCTTT.

The chain combines TRBV4-3 with TRBJ2-6; D gene uncertain. The V and J ends lost 4 bases and 0 bases respectively, with 10 bases between them. The CDR3 length is 16 residues. Germline V CDR1 and CDR2: LGHNA, YSLEER. DNA of the CDR3: TGCGCCAGCAGCCCTCGGGTCAGCTCTGGGGCCAACGTCCTGACTTTC. Protein sequence: CASSPRVSSGANVLTF.

V and J are TRBV9 and TRBJ2-1; 12 bases line up with TRBD2. The V and J ends lost 3 bases and 4 bases, in that order; junction bases with no gene match: 2. Per the germline V gene, CDR1 is SGDLS and CDR2 is YYNGEE. The CDR3 contains 15 residues. DNA of the CDR3: TGTGCCAGCAGCGCTAGCGGGGGGGCGTACAATGAGCAGTTCTTC. This encodes CASSASGGAYNEQFF.

The chain links TRBV19 to TRBJ2-1; D is possibly TRBD1 or TRBD2 (9 bases each). V gave up 6 bases and J gave up 6 bases, with 27 bases separating them. The CDR3 sequence is 18 residues long. In germline, CDR1 is LNHDA, CDR2 SQIVND (reference sequence). The CDR3 nucleotides read TGTGCCAGTAGCGGGACAGGGCGCGGGAGGGCCGAGGGCAATGAGCAGTTCTTC. As protein: CASSGTGRGRAEGNEQFF.

This rearrangement joins TRBV5-1 to TRBJ2-2; 10 bases align to TRBD1. Germline V CDR1 and CDR2: SGHRS, YFSETQ. Trimming at V came to 8 bases and at J to 6 bases, leaving 10 bases not matched to a gene. This CDR3 spans 15 amino acids. CDR3 sequence: CASAEGQGFPGELFF. The CDR3 DNA reads as TGCGCCAGTGCCGAGGGACAGGGGTTCCCCGGGGAGCTGTTTTTT.

V gene TRBV5-6 combines with J gene TRBJ1-6, with TRBD1 matching 10 bases. With 0 bases clipped from V and 9 bases from J, the junction kept 0 bases outside the gene matches. This CDR3 has 14 amino acids. The germline CDR1 and CDR2 sequences are SGHDT and YYEEEE. DNA of the CDR3: TGTGCCAGCAGCTTGGGGACAGGGGGTTCACCCCTCCACTTT. Translation: CASSLGTGGSPLHF.

The chain recombines TRBV5-6 with TRBJ2-7; possibly TRBD1 for D (5 bases). The length of the CDR3 is 17 residues. V was clipped by 0 bases and J by 5 bases, with 21 bases between them. Germline V gene sequence: CDR1 SGHDT, CDR2 YYEEEE. The CDR3 is CASSLGAPSRDGDEQYF. In nucleotides, the CDR3 is TGTGCCAGCAGCTTGGGGGCCCCCAGCAGGGATGGGGACGAGCAGTACTTC.

V and J are TRBV6-6 and TRBJ1-3, with TRBD1 as a possible D gene (6 bases). Trimming shortened V by 7 bases and J by 0 bases, and 13 bases separated the two germline ends. The germline V gene has CDR1 MNHNY and CDR2 SVGAGI (reference sequence). The CDR3 consists of 15 residues. CDR3 sequence: CASTLTGYSGNTIYF. The CDR3 region has the DNA TGTGCCAGCACCCTGACAGGATACTCTGGAAACACCATATATTTT.

The gene calls are TRBV7-2 and TRBJ1-5; D is uncertain. Trimming took off 3 bases at V and 0 bases at J, with 3 bases between the two ends. This CDR3 region has 13 residues. Germline assignment: CDR1 SGHTA and CDR2 FQGNSA. CDR3 protein: CASSLSSNQPQHF. The CDR3 nucleotides are TGTGCCAGCAGCTTGAGTAGCAATCAGCCCCAGCATTTT.

V usage is TRBV7-6 and J usage is TRBJ1-1; D is perhaps TRBD1 (5 bases). Germline assignment: CDR1 SGHVS and CDR2 FNYEAQ. The CDR3 has 13 residues. V was shortened by 6 bases and J by 7 bases, with 15 bases between the two germline ends. The CDR3 here is CASRTVRDSEAFF. CDR3 coding DNA: TGTGCCAGCAGGACCGTCCGAGACAGTGAAGCTTTCTTT.

This chain joins TRBV29-1 and TRBJ1-2, with 9 bases fitting TRBD1. Germline CDR1 and CDR2: SQVTM and ANQGSEA. The CDR3 loop spans 19 amino acids. J lost 2 bases, V lost 1 base, and 17 bases had no gene match. The CDR3 DNA is TGCAGCGTTGAAGGCCTATTGGGACAGGGAGTTAAAGGGAACTATGGCTACACCTTC. Encoded protein: CSVEGLLGQGVKGNYGYTF.